These 19 T cell receptor beta chains were sequenced from one sample in a study of monozygotic twins with inflammatory bowel disease. For each CDR3 protein, TCRdb gives one entry from its re-call of the 5' RACE reads, without DNA. The sample table includes around 410,000 distinct CDR3 sequences. Specimen: blood. Receptors were obtained from a human donor with ulcerative colitis or Crohn's disease, or a healthy co-twin of an affected twin (not recorded which).

The V and J genes are TRBV20-1 and TRBJ2-1; without DNA, the TCRdb call of TRBD2 cannot be checked. The germline V gene has CDR1 DFQATT and CDR2 SNEGSKA (reference sequence). This CDR3 is 12 amino acids long. CDR3 amino acids: CSALGGSNEQFF.

V gene TRBV3-1 combines with J gene TRBJ1-1. There are 15 residues in the CDR3. Germline-derived CDR1 and CDR2 are LGHDT and YNNKEL (reference sequence). CDR3 residues: CASSRGEAMNTEAFF.

This rearrangement joins TRBV2 to TRBJ2-7; the TCRdb call, TRBD1, lacks DNA for checking. Germline CDR1 is SNHLY and CDR2 is FYNNEI. This CDR3 is 14 amino acids long. Here the CDR3 reads CASSPRSPSNEQYF.

The V call is TRBV9, the J call TRBJ1-1. The CDR3 spans 17 residues. Germline CDR1 and CDR2: SGDLS and YYNGEE. The CDR3 spells CASSVRGIEVVKTEAFF. Full variable domain (remainder filled in from reference TRBV9 and TRBJ1-1): DSGVTQTPKHLITATGQRVTLRCSPRSGDLSVYWYQQSLDQGLQFLIQYYNGEERAKGNILERFSAQQFPDLHSELNLSSLELGDSALYFCASSVRGIEVVKTEAFFGQGTRLTVV.

The chain has TRBV7-9 and TRBJ2-7; the D gene TCRdb calls, TRBD1, cannot be checked with no DNA. Germline-derived CDR1 and CDR2 are SEHNR and FQNEAQ (reference sequence). This CDR3 comprises 14 residues. Here the CDR3 reads CASRLGGGDYEQYF.

This chain joins TRBV28 and TRBJ2-2; the TCRdb call, TRBD1, lacks DNA for checking. The CDR3 has 14 amino acids. Germline loops: CDR1 MDHEN, CDR2 SYDVKM. CDR3 loop: CASRRQGGTGELFF.

The chain combines TRBV25-1 with TRBJ1-2. This CDR3 contains 12 residues. CDR1 and CDR2 (germline): MGHDK, SYGVNS. The CDR3 region is CASSLQVGGYTF.

The V and J genes are TRBV18 and TRBJ2-1. The CDR3 consists of 14 residues. Germline V gives CDR1 KGHSH, CDR2 LQKENI. This CDR3 reads CASSPPGTYNEQFF.

Here the CDR3 reads CASSYLGQTHF. This rearrangement joins TRBV6-6 to TRBJ1-6; the TCRdb call, TRBD1, lacks DNA for checking. Germline CDR1 is MNHNY and CDR2 is SVGAGI (reference sequence). This CDR3 spans 11 amino acids.

This rearrangement joins TRBV30 to TRBJ1-6; no DNA is available, so the TRBD1 call from TCRdb remains unchecked. The CDR3 extends over 14 amino acids. The germline V gene encodes CDR1 GTSNPN and CDR2 SVGIG (reference sequence). The CDR3 reads CAWRRTGGNSPLHF. Supplemented by reference TRBV30 and TRBJ1-6, the full variable domain reads SQTIHQWPATLVQPVGSPLSLECTVEGTSNPNLYWYRQAAGRGLQLLFYSVGIGQISSEVPQNLSASRPQDRQFILSSKKLLLSDSGFYLCAWRRTGGNSPLHFGNGTRLTVT.

This chain uses TRBV25-1 with TRBJ2-7. Germline CDR1 and CDR2: MGHDK and SYGVNS. CDR3 length equals 11 residues. The CDR3 sequence is CASSASHEQYF.

The genes are TRBV5-6 and TRBJ1-2; the D call from TCRdb, TRBD1, cannot be confirmed without DNA. CDR3 length equals 14 residues. Germline V gives CDR1 SGHDT, CDR2 YYEEEE. The CDR3 here is CASSLPGQYYGYTF.

This chain links TRBV20-1 with TRBJ2-2; TCRdb calls TRBD1, which cannot be checked without DNA. The CDR3 is 16 amino acids. Germline assignment: CDR1 DFQATT and CDR2 SNEGSKA (reference sequence). The CDR3 sequence: CSARKTGTANTGELFF.

The chain uses TRBV29-1 and TRBJ2-5; the D call of TRBD2 rests on TCRdb alone, since no DNA is present to check it. The CDR3 consists of 15 residues. Germline assignment: CDR1 SQVTM and CDR2 ANQGSEA. The CDR3 sequence: CSVQGEVGSPETQYF.

The chain has TRBV18 and TRBJ2-1; TCRdb gives TRBD1 as the D gene, but with no DNA this cannot be confirmed. Germline loops: CDR1 KGHSH, CDR2 LQKENI. CDR3 size: 19 residues. CDR3 sequence: CASSPYTVGTGGGQNEQFF.

The chain joins TRBV5-4 to TRBJ2-7; TCRdb gives TRBD1 as the D gene, but with no DNA this cannot be confirmed. Germline V lookup: CDR1 SGHNT, CDR2 YYREEE (reference sequence). The CDR3 totals 18 residues. CDR3 in amino acids: CASSLDGHPSPEQGEQYF. The whole variable domain, remainder taken from reference TRBV5-4 and TRBJ2-7, is ETGVTQSPTHLIKTRGQQVTLRCSSQSGHNTVSWYQQALGQGPQFIFQYYREEENGRGNFPPRFSGLQFPNYSSELNVNALELDDSALYLCASSLDGHPSPEQGEQYFGPGTRLTVT.

The chain combines TRBV10-3 with TRBJ1-6; TCRdb names TRBD1, which stays unverified in the absence of DNA. Germline-derived CDR1 and CDR2 are ENHRY and SYGVKD. This CDR3 region has 14 residues. The chain's CDR3 is CAIKDQGAESPLHF.

V is TRBV10-1 and J is TRBJ2-7; TCRdb returns TRBD1, unconfirmable since there is no DNA. CDR1 is WNHNN and CDR2 is SYGVQD in the germline V gene (reference sequence). This CDR3 spans 18 amino acids. The CDR3 here is CASSEGSRGPTYTGEQYF.

This rearrangement joins TRBV7-2 to TRBJ2-3. CDR1 SGHTA and CDR2 FQGNSA come from the germline V gene. The length of the CDR3 is 15 residues. CDR3 sequence: CASSLAAMPTDTQYF.